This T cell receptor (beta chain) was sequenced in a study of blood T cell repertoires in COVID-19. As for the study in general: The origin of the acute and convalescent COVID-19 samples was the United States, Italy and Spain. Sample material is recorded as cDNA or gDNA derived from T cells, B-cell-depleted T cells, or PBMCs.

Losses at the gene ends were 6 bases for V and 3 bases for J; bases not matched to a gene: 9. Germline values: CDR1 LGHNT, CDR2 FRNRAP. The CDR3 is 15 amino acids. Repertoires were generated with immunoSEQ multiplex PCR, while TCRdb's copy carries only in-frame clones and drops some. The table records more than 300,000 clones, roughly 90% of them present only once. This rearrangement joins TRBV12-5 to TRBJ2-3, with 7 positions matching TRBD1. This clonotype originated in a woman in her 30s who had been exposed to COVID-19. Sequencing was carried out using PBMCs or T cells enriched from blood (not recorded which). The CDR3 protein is CASGTGQVLTDTQYF. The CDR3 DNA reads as TGTGCTAGTGGAACCGGACAGGTATTAACAGATACGCAGTATTTT.